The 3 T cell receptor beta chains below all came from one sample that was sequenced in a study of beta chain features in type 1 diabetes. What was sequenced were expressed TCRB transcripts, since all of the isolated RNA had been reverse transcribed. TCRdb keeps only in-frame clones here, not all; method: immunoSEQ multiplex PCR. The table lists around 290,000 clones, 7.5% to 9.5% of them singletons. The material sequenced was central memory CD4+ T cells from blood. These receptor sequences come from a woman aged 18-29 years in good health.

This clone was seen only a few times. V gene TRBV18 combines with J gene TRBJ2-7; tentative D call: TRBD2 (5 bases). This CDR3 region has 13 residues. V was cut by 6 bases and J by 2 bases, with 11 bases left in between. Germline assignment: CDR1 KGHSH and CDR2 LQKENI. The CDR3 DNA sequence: TGTGCCAGCTCTCCGGACGGGACCTACGAGCAGTACTTC. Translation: CASSPDGTYEQYF.

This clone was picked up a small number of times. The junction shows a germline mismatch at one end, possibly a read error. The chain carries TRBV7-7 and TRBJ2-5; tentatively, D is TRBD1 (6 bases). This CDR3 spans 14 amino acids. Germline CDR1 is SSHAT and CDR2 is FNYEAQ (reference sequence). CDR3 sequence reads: CASSPRGRQETQYF. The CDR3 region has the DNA TGTGCTAGCAGCCCCAGGGGCAGGCAAGAGACCCAGTACTTC. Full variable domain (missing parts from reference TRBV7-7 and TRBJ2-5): GAGVSQSPRYKVTKRGQDVTLRCDPISSHATLYWYQQALGQGPEFLTYFNYEAQPDKSGLPSDRFSAERPEGSISTLTIQRTEQRDSAMYRCASSPRGRQETQYFGPGTRLLVL.

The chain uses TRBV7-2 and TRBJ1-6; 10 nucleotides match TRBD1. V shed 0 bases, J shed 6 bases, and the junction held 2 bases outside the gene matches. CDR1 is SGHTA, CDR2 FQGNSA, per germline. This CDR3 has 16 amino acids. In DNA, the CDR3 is TGTGCCAGCAGCTTAGCCCGGACAGGGGGTAATTCACCCCTCCACTTT. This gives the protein CASSLARTGGNSPLHF. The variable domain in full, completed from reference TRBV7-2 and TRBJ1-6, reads GAGVSQSPSNKVTEKGKDVELRCDPISGHTALYWYRQSLGQGLEFLIYFQGNSAPDKSGLPSDRFSAERTGGSVSTLTIQRTQQEDSAVYLCASSLARTGGNSPLHFGNGTRLTVT.